The 14 T cell receptor beta chains below were found in one sample sequenced in a study of shared clonotypes between healthy human individuals. This table comes from immunoSEQ multiplex PCR, and its TCRdb copy is limited to in-frame clones, with some not included. The repertoire has 190,000 or so clones, about 68% of them found once; the top ten carry about 10%. The sequencing sample was made of memory CD4+ T cells sorted from blood. This sample's subset: CD45RA-negative fraction. The receptors were sampled from a young man in good health.

The chain recombines TRBV27 with TRBJ2-5; 8 bases match TRBD1. Trimming at V came to 5 bases and at J to 4 bases, leaving 9 bases not matched to a gene. Germline V gives CDR1 MNHEY, CDR2 SMNVEV (reference sequence). The length of the CDR3 is 15 residues. CDR3 loop: CASSDADRAGETQYF. DNA of the CDR3: TGTGCCAGCAGTGACGCGGACAGGGCGGGAGAGACCCAGTACTTC.

The chain is built from TRBV29-1 and TRBJ2-7, with D perhaps TRBD2 (5 bases). Germline V gene data show CDR1 as SQVTM and CDR2 as ANQGSEA. V lost 4 bases and J 2 bases, leaving 15 bases between the germline ends. CDR3 size: 14 residues. Here the CDR3 DNA reads TGCAGCGTTGGAGACCCACGAGGGACCTACGAGCAGTACTTC. This sequence encodes CSVGDPRGTYEQYF.

V usage is TRBV7-3 and J usage is TRBJ2-7; 12 bases are shared with TRBD2. The germline V gene encodes CDR1 SGHTA and CDR2 FQGTGA. This CDR3 contains 15 residues. J gave up 6 bases and V 5 bases, and 8 bases lay outside the gene matches. The CDR3 sequence: CASSPRLAGDGEQYF. DNA for the CDR3: TGTGCCAGCAGCCCGAGACTAGCGGGAGACGGCGAGCAGTACTTC.

The chain is built from TRBV2 and TRBJ1-3; D is ambiguous. Germline assignment: CDR1 SNHLY and CDR2 FYNNEI. CDR3 size: 15 residues. V lost 4 bases, J lost 0 bases, and 10 bases lay in between. CDR3 sequence reads: CASSVQPYSGNTIYF. The CDR3 coding sequence is TGTGCCAGCAGTGTACAGCCGTACTCTGGAAACACCATATATTTT. Complete variable domain (other parts from reference TRBV2 and TRBJ1-3): EPEVTQTPSHQVTQMGQEVILRCVPISNHLYFYWYRQILGQKVEFLVSFYNNEISEKSEIFDDQFSVERPDGSNFTLKIRSTKLEDSAMYFCASSVQPYSGNTIYFGEGSWLTVV.

This clone was recorded once. The chain couples TRBV10-2 to TRBJ1-5; 7 nucleotides match TRBD1. The CDR3 length is 13 residues. CDR1 is WSHSY, CDR2 SAAADI, per germline. The ends lost 5 bases at V and 7 bases at J; junction bases unmatched: 5. As DNA, the CDR3 is TGCGCCAGCAGTTTACAGGGGTTCCAGCCCCAGCATTTT. Protein: CASSLQGFQPQHF.

The chain links TRBV28 to TRBJ1-5, with D unresolved. The CDR3 runs 15 residues. The V gene's germline CDR1 is MDHEN and CDR2 SYDVKM. V was pared by 7 bases and J by 0 bases, with 13 bases between. The chain's CDR3 is CASKRLGYSNQPQHF. The CDR3 DNA reads as TGTGCCAGCAAGCGTCTAGGGTATAGCAATCAGCCCCAGCATTTT. The full variable domain, completed using reference TRBV28 and TRBJ1-5, is DVKVTQSSRYLVKRTGEKVFLECVQDMDHENMFWYRQDPGLGLRLIYFSYDVKMKEKGDIPEGYSVSREKKERFSLILESASTNQTSMYLCASKRLGYSNQPQHFGDGTRLSIL.

The rearrangement joins TRBV29-1 to TRBJ2-3; either TRBD1 or TRBD2 may supply D (5 bases each). The CDR3 consists of 14 residues. The V end lost 0 bases, the J end lost 2 bases, and 9 bases lay between the germline ends. Germline CDR1 reads SQVTM; CDR2 reads ANQGSEA. The CDR3 nucleotides are TGCAGCGTTGAAGATCAAGGGACCACAGATACGCAGTATTTT. It codes for CSVEDQGTTDTQYF.

This clone was observed a single time. The chain employs TRBV7-9 and TRBJ2-5, with D unclear. Looked up from germline, CDR1 is SEHNR and CDR2 is FQNEAQ (reference sequence). V was trimmed by 5 bases and J by 5 bases, leaving 18 bases between them. The CDR3 contains 15 residues. CDR3 nucleotides: TGTGCCAGCAGCCCACGACACCGGGCGGAGGAGACCCAGTACTTC. This sequence encodes CASSPRHRAEETQYF.

The DNA for the CDR3 is TGTGCCAGCAGTGAACCCCGCGATGGGGGCACAGATACGCAGTATTTT. This encodes CASSEPRDGGTDTQYF. V and J are TRBV2 and TRBJ2-3; D is unresolved. Germline V gives CDR1 SNHLY, CDR2 FYNNEI. The CDR3 is 16 amino acids. V was shortened by 2 bases and J by 1 base, with 13 bases between the two germline ends.

The CDR3, as DNA: TGTGCCAGCAGTCCCGGGACAGGTGGGTTGGAGCAGTACTTC. This sequence encodes CASSPGTGGLEQYF. V gene TRBV6-1 combines with J gene TRBJ2-7; 8 nucleotides align to TRBD1. Per the germline V gene, CDR1 is MNHNS and CDR2 is SASEGT. J lost 7 bases, V lost 5 bases, and 10 bases had no gene match. The CDR3 loop spans 14 amino acids.

This clone was picked up a small number of times. This chain joins TRBV2 and TRBJ2-7; perhaps TRBD1 as D (5 bases). CDR1 is SNHLY and CDR2 is FYNNEI in the germline V gene. V lost 4 bases and J lost 5, with 9 bases in between. The length of the CDR3 is 12 residues. The DNA of the CDR3 is TGTGCCAGCAGTGTTCAGGGCCACGAGCAGTACTTC. Residues: CASSVQGHEQYF.

This clone appeared a few times. The chain is built from TRBV7-2 and TRBJ2-7; maybe TRBD2 (5 bases). This CDR3 contains 14 residues. The V end was cut by 8 bases, the J end by 1 base, with 15 bases between. Germline V CDR1 and CDR2: SGHTA, FQGNSA. CDR3 nucleotides: TGTGCCAGCGGGCTGGGAGCGAGGTCCTACGAGCAGTACTTC. This codes for CASGLGARSYEQYF.

This clone was recorded at least ten times. The CDR3 protein is CASSSTPGIGHNEQFF. The CDR3 DNA reads as TGTGCCAGCAGTTCGACACCAGGGATCGGGCACAATGAGCAGTTCTTC. The genes are TRBV27 and TRBJ2-1; the D gene is possibly TRBD1 (5 bases). The CDR3 has 16 amino acids. Per germline, CDR1 MNHEY and CDR2 SMNVEV (reference sequence). Trimming pared 4 bases from V and 5 bases from J, leaving 18 bases between.

This chain uses TRBV5-4 with TRBJ2-3; 10 bases align to TRBD2. The junction had 9 bases not matched to a gene; V was cut back by 4 bases and J by 4 bases. CDR3 length: 16 residues. Per germline, CDR1 SGHNT and CDR2 YYREEE (reference sequence). The CDR3 loop reads CASSVKAGGPSDTQYF. CDR3 bases: TGTGCCAGCAGCGTAAAAGCGGGAGGGCCTTCAGATACGCAGTATTTT.